One and the same sample provided the 2 T cell receptor beta chains below, sequenced in a study of low-dose radiotherapy and immunotherapy resistance in tumors. Sample time point: before trial treatment. First-strand cDNA relied on TRAV- and TRBV-specific primers spanning alpha and beta chains. A constant-region primer paired with the V-primer adapter amplified TCRs over 20 PCR cycles. TCRdb re-called the reads with MiXCR, one entry per CDR3 protein. The sample carries tens of thousands of distinct CDR3 sequences, around 17% recorded once. The specimen was PBMCs, collected before treatment. These TCRs come from a male donor with prostate cancer.

This clonotype was counted at least ten times. The rearrangement joins TRBV6-6 to TRBJ2-2; D is tentatively TRBD1 or TRBD2 (5 bases each). Trimming left V 2 bases short and J 0 bases short, with 13 bases between. From germline, CDR1 is MNHNY and CDR2 SVGAGI (reference sequence). The CDR3 consists of 17 residues. The CDR3 is CASSYPVQGANTGELFF. CDR3 bases: TGTGCCAGCAGTTACCCTGTCCAGGGAGCGAACACCGGGGAGCTGTTTTTT.

The rearrangement uses TRBV19 and TRBJ1-5, with a tentative D call TRBD1 (5 bases). Trimming removed 6 bases from V and 0 bases from J, with 12 bases in between. Germline V gene lookup returns CDR1 LNHDA and CDR2 SQIVND (reference sequence). The CDR3 is 15 amino acids. The CDR3, as DNA: TGTGCCAGTAGAGACAGTTATTTTAGCAATCAGCCCCAGCATTTT. Its protein product is CASRDSYFSNQPQHF.